This section outlines one T cell receptor (beta chain) sequence together with its context. This entry comes from a study of CD8 T cells in Susac syndrome. Reverse transcription used roughly 0.45 to 1 ug RNA and random hexamers. TCRdb ran MiXCR on the immunoSEQ multiplex PCR reads and lists one entry per CDR3 protein. The profile shows about 140,000 distinct CDR3 sequences, around 93% of them singletons. The CDR3 length is 15 residues. Germline V gene sequence: CDR1 SNHLY, CDR2 FYNNEI. Losses at the gene ends were 10 bases for V and 6 bases for J; bases not matched to a gene: 17. The J gene is TRBJ2-7, the V gene TRBV2; 8 nucleotides agree with TRBD2. Sequencing was performed on CD8+ T cells from PBMCs. This sequence originates from a human donor with Susac syndrome. CDR3 protein: CATPREGKVAGEQYF. Written as DNA, the CDR3 is TGTGCCACCCCCCGGGAGGGAAAGGTTGCGGGCGAGCAGTACTTC. The variable domain in full, completed from reference TRBV2 and TRBJ2-7, reads EPEVTQTPSHQVTQMGQEVILRCVPISNHLYFYWYRQILGQKVEFLVSFYNNEISEKSEIFDDQFSVERPDGSNFTLKIRSTKLEDSAMYFCATPREGKVAGEQYFGPGTRLTVT.